This note documents a single TCR beta chain sequence. The target antigen is unknown. One junction end disagrees with the germline gene, perhaps due to a read error. This sample's RNA came from whole unsorted tissue. This sample was taken from a study of tumor and adjacent non-tumor tissue in lung cancer. On the study more broadly: Patients were aged about 30 to 76, nine to eleven men and a handful of women, stage I to III. Study-wide results and caveats: Significantly higher TCR diversity was found in tumor than normal lung. Normal lung showed higher cumulative top 100 clone frequency than tumor.

There are 15 residues in the CDR3. Germline CDR1 is SGHNT and CDR2 is YENEEA. Three rounds of nested PCR, following a modified ARM-PCR protocol, produced the TCRbeta library. TCRdb itself ran the multiplex PCR reads through MiXCR, one entry per CDR3 protein. The repertoire holds 91,000 or so distinct CDR3 sequences, with about 67% as singletons. Sequenced sample: lung tumor tissue. This sequence was found in a man aged 55 to 70 with non-small cell lung cancer. The chain uses TRBV11-3 and TRBJ2-7; D might be TRBD2 (6 bases). In DNA, the CDR3 is TGTGCCTGTAGGAGGGCTAGCGAGAGCTCCTACGAGCAGTACTTT. This gives the protein CACRRASESSYEQYF.